These T cell receptor beta chains were read from a single sample in a study of OX40 agonist ivuxolimab in advanced cancers. Assay: immunoSEQ multiplex PCR; the TCRdb copy retains only in-frame clones and omits some. This sample has under 85,000 clones, with 85% to 95% found just once. The material was CD4+ or CD8+ T cells sorted from blood, obtained in a trial of the OX40 agonist ivuxolimab. All receptors come from an adult with an advanced solid tumor such as melanoma, head and neck, liver or kidney cancer. The CDR3 runs from the conserved cysteine through the conserved F or W. Fields, in order: J gene, V gene, D gene, clone size, CDR3 protein, CDR3 DNA. A D gene is named only where the DNA matches it firmly. Expanded clones get a size class; other rows say once, few or many, or leave the size out.

TRBJ2-2,TRBV27,NA,NA,CASSLRVSTGELFF,TGTGCCAGCAGTTTACGGGTCTCCACCGGGGAGCTGTTTTTT
TRBJ2-1,TRBV6-6,NA,NA,CASSYSLTDLNEQFF,TGTGCCAGCAGTTACTCGCTGACAGACCTCAATGAGCAGTTCTTC
TRBJ1-5,TRBV6-1,NA,few,CASSEGGSRPLPQHF,TGTGCCAGCAGTGAGGGGGGCAGTCGTCCCCTGCCCCAGCATTTT
TRBJ2-3,TRBV7-8,TRBD2,NA,CASSTRTSGTDTQYF,TGTGCCAGCAGCACGAGGACTAGCGGCACAGATACGCAGTATTTT
TRBJ1-1,TRBV28,NA,NA,CASSYRTPEAFF,TGTGCCAGCAGCTACCGGACCCCTGAAGCTTTCTTT
TRBJ2-5,TRBV7-2,NA,NA,CASSLGWATSNF,TGTGCCAGCAGCTTGGGCTGGGCGACTTCTAACTTC
TRBJ2-3,TRBV6-5,TRBD2,NA,CASRTGLAITDTQYF,TGTGCCAGCAGGACTGGACTAGCGATCACAGATACGCAGTATTTT
TRBJ2-3,TRBV2,NA,NA,CASTKGTLLTDTQYF,TGTGCCAGCACTAAGGGGACACTCCTCACAGATACGCAGTATTTT
TRBJ1-5,TRBV4-3,NA,NA,CASSQDSMAGGNQPQHF,TGCGCCAGCAGCCAAGATAGCATGGCAGGGGGCAATCAGCCCCAGCATTTT
TRBJ1-5,TRBV6-1,NA,NA,CASSEVGGNQPQHF,TGTGCCAGCAGTGAAGTCGGGGGAAATCAGCCCCAGCATTTT
TRBJ2-7,TRBV4-1,NA,NA,CASSGQFTSTYEQYF,TGCGCCAGCAGCGGACAGTTTACCTCTACCTACGAGCAGTACTTC
TRBJ2-3,TRBV28,NA,NA,CASSLKLGMSTDTQYF,TGTGCCAGCAGTTTGAAGTTGGGGATGAGCACAGATACGCAGTATTTT
TRBJ1-1,TRBV5-4,NA,NA,CASSRVQGKWTEAFF,TGTGCCAGCAGCCGTGTACAGGGTAAGTGGACTGAAGCTTTCTTT
TRBJ1-2,TRBV6-5,TRBD1,NA,CASSYPRQGASYGYTF,TGTGCCAGCAGTTACCCTAGACAGGGGGCCTCCTATGGCTACACCTTC
TRBJ2-7,TRBV7-9,NA,NA,CASSLTGQLYEQYF,TGTGCCAGCAGCTTGACGGGGCAGCTCTACGAGCAGTACTTC
TRBJ2-2,TRBV25-1,TRBD1,NA,CASSEWGTGTAGELFF,TGTGCCAGCAGTGAATGGGGGACAGGGACCGCCGGGGAGCTGTTTTTT
TRBJ2-7,TRBV5-4,TRBD2,NA,CASSFPSGGRYEQYF,TGTGCCAGCAGCTTCCCTAGCGGGGGGCGCTACGAGCAGTACTTC
TRBJ2-3,TRBV6-5,NA,NA,CASSSLAAGIDTQYF,TGTGCCAGCAGTTCACTAGCCGCAGGGATAGATACGCAGTATTTT
TRBJ2-1,TRBV2,TRBD2,NA,CASSHTRTSEAFKGDEQFF,TGTGCCAGCAGTCACACTAGGACTAGCGAAGCTTTTAAGGGGGATGAGCAGTTCTTC
TRBJ2-3,TRBV10-2,TRBD2,NA,CASSELRRGTDTQYF,TGCGCCAGCAGTGAGTTGCGGCGGGGGACAGATACGCAGTATTTT
TRBJ1-1,TRBV4-1,TRBD1,NA,CASSPGGATDRDDTEAFF,TGCGCCAGCAGCCCCGGCGGGGCCACGGACAGGGATGACACTGAAGCTTTCTTT
TRBJ1-5,TRBV27,NA,NA,CASSLGSYSNQPQHF,TGTGCCAGCAGCCTGGGGTCTTATAGCAATCAGCCCCAGCATTTT
TRBJ2-7,TRBV4-2,TRBD2,NA,CASSPRTSGSYEQYF,TGTGCCAGCAGCCCGAGGACTAGCGGGAGCTACGAGCAGTACTTC
TRBJ2-7,TRBV7-2,NA,NA,CASSLFPLSSYEQYF,TGTGCCAGCAGCCTATTCCCCCTGAGCTCCTACGAGCAGTACTTC
TRBJ2-7,TRBV11-3,NA,NA,CASSFDTQGEQYF,TGTGCCAGCAGCTTCGACACGCAGGGGGAGCAGTACTTC
TRBJ1-5,TRBV28,TRBD1,NA,CASSGTGRLSNQPQHF,TGTGCCAGCAGTGGGACAGGGAGGCTGAGCAATCAGCCCCAGCATTTT
TRBJ2-7,TRBV6-6,NA,NA,CASSYSQGWEQYF,TGTGCCAGCAGTTACTCGCAGGGTTGGGAGCAGTACTTC
TRBJ2-1,TRBV18,TRBD2,NA,CASSPNRRGTRANEQFF,TGTGCCAGCTCACCAAATCGGCGTGGGACTAGAGCCAATGAGCAGTTCTTC